Sequencing of this T cell receptor beta chain was carried out in a study of shared clonotypes between healthy human individuals. CDR1 is MDHEN, CDR2 SYDVKM, per germline. V was clipped by 2 bases and J by 0 bases, with 11 bases between them. CDR3 length equals 16 residues. The repertoire was sequenced with immunoSEQ multiplex PCR; TCRdb's copy has only in-frame clones and lacks some. The sample shows some 1,400,000 clones, 95% to 97% of them seen only once. This TCR was recovered from a man aged 30-40 years in good health. The sequencing input was naive CD4+ T cells sorted from blood. Described subset: CD45RA+ positively selected. V is TRBV28 and J is TRBJ1-3, with a tentative D call TRBD1 (6 bases). CDR3 sequence: CASSLAQGISGNTIYF. The CDR3 nucleotides are TGTGCCAGCAGTTTAGCCCAGGGGATCTCTGGAAACACCATATATTTT.